This section outlines one TCR beta chain sequence together with its context. Its antigen is undetermined. These data are taken from a study of OX40 agonist ivuxolimab in advanced cancers. The study, taken as a whole, reports: On average, CD8+ T cells showed a greater number of expanded clones than CD4+. It was not determined which antigens were specifically recognized by the peripheral T cells that had undergone clonal expansion. Circulating CD4+ and CD8+ T cells showed clonal expansion by week 6 at 0.1 to 3.0 mg/kg.

Autoimmune disease history or systemic immunosuppression was exclusionary. Germline CDR1 and CDR2: SGHRS and YFSETQ. The V end was cut by 2 bases, the J end by 0 bases, with 7 bases between. The CDR3 has 14 amino acids. Assay used: immunoSEQ multiplex PCR; TCRdb lists only in-frame clones, some missing. This sample has over 40,000 clones, with almost 85% found just once. Sequenced material: CD4+ or CD8+ T cells sorted from blood, taken in a trial of the OX40 agonist ivuxolimab. The clonotype was recovered from an adult with an advanced solid tumor such as melanoma, head and neck, liver or kidney cancer. The chain links TRBV5-1 to TRBJ2-3; D is possibly TRBD2 (6 bases). The chain's CDR3 is CASSFGGSTDTQYF. The DNA for the CDR3 is TGCGCCAGCAGCTTTGGGGGGAGCACAGATACGCAGTATTTT.